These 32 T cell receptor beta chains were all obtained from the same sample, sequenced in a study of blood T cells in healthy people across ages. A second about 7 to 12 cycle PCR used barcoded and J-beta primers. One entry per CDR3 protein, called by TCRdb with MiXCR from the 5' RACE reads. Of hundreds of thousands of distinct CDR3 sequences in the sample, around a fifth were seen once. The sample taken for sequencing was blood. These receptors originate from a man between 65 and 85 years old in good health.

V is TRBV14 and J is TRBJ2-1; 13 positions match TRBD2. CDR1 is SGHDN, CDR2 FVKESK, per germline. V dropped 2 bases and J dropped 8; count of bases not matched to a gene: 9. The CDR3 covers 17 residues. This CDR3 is CASSQSGLAGVEDEQFF. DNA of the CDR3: TGTGCCAGCAGCCAATCAGGACTAGCGGGAGTTGAGGATGAGCAGTTCTTC.

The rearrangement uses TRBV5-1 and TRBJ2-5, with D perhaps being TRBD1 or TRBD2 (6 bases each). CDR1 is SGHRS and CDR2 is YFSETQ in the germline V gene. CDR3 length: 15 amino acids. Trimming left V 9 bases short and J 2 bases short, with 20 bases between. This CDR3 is CANSLGRGGQETQYF. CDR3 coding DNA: TGCGCCAACAGTTTGGGAAGAGGGGGGCAAGAGACCCAGTACTTC.

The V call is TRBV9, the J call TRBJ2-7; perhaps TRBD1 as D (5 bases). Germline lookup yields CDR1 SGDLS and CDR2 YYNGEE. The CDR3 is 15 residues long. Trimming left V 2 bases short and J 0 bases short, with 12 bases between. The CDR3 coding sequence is TGTGCCAGCAGCGTCGGACAAACGAGCTCCTACGAGCAGTACTTC. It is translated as CASSVGQTSSYEQYF.

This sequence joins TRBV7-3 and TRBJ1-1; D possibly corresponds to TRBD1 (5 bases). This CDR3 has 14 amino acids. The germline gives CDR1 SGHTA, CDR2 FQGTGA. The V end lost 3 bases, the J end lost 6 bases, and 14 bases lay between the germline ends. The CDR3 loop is CASSFGTNSAEAFF. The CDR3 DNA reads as TGTGCCAGCAGCTTCGGGACCAACTCAGCTGAAGCTTTCTTT.

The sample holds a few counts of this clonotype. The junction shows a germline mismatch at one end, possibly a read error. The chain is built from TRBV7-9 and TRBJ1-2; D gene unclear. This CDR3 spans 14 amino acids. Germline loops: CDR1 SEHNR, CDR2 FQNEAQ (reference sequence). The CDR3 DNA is TGTGCCAGCAGCTTCGGGCCACCTAACTATGGCTACGCCTTC. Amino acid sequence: CASSFGPPNYGYAF.

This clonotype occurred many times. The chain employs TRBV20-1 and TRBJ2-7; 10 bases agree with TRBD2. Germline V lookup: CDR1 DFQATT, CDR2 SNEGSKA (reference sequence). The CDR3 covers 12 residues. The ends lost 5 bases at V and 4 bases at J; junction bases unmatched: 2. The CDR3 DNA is TGCAGTGCTTTGACTAGCGGGTACGAGCAGTACTTC. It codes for CSALTSGYEQYF.

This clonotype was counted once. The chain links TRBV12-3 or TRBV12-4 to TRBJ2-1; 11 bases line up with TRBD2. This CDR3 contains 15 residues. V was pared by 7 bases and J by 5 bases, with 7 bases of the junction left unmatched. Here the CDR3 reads CASTPGLAVNNEQFF. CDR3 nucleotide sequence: TGTGCCAGCACTCCGGGACTAGCGGTTAACAATGAGCAGTTCTTC.

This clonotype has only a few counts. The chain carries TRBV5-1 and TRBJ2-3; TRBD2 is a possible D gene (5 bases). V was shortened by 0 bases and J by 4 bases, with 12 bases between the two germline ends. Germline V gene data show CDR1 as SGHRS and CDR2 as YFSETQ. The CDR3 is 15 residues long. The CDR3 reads CASSLGGNGADTQYF. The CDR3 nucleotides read TGCGCCAGCAGCTTGGGAGGGAATGGCGCAGATACGCAGTATTTT.

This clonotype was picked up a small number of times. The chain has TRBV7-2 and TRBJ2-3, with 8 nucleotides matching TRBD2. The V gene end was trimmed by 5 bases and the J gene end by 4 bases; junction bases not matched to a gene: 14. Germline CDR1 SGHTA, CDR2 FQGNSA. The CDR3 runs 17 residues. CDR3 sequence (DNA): TGTGCCAGCAGCGTAGGAGACGGGAGGGCCTTAGCAGATACGCAGTATTTT. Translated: CASSVGDGRALADTQYF. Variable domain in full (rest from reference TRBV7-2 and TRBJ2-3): GAGVSQSPSNKVTEKGKDVELRCDPISGHTALYWYRQSLGQGLEFLIYFQGNSAPDKSGLPSDRFSAERTGGSVSTLTIQRTQQEDSAVYLCASSVGDGRALADTQYFGPGTRLTVL.

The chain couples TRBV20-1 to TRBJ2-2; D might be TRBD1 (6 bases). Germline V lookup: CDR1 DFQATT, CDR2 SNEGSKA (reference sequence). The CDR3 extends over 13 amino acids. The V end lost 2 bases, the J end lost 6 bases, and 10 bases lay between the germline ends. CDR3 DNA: TGCAGTGCTAGACCGGACAGCTCCGGGGAGCTGTTTTTT. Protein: CSARPDSSGELFF.

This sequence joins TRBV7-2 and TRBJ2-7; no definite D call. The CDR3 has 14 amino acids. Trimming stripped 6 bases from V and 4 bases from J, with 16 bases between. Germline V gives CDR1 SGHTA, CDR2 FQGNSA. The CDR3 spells CASRLEQTSYEQYF. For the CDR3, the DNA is TGTGCCAGCAGGCTCGAACAGACATCATACGAGCAGTACTTC.

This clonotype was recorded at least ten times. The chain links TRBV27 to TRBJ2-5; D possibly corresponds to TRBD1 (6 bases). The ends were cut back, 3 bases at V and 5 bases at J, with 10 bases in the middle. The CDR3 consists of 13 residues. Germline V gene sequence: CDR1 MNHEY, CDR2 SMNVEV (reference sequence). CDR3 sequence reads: CASSFQGRETQYF. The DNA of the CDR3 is TGTGCCAGCAGTTTTCAGGGGCGGGAGACCCAGTACTTC.

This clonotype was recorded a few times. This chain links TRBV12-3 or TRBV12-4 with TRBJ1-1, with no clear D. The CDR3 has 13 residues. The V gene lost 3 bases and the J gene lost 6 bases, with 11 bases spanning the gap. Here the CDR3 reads CASSFGGNAEAFF. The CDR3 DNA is TGTGCCAGCAGTTTCGGCGGAAACGCTGAAGCTTTCTTT.

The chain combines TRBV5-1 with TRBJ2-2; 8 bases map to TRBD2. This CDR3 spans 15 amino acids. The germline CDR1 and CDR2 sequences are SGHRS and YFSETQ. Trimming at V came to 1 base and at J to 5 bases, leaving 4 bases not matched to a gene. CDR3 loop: CASSLRLARTGELFF. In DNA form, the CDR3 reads TGCGCCAGCAGCTTGAGACTAGCGAGGACCGGGGAGCTGTTTTTT.

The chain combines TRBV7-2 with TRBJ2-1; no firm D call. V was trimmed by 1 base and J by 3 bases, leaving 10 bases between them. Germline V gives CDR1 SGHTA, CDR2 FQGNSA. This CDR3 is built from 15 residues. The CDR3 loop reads CASSLGVPDYNEQFF. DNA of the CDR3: TGTGCCAGCAGCTTAGGTGTACCGGACTACAATGAGCAGTTCTTC.

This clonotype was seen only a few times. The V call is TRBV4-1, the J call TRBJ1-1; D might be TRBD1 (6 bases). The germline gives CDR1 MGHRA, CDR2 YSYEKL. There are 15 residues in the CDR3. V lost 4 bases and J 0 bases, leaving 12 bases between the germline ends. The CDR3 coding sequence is TGCGCCAGCAGCCTGGGACAATTCATGAACACTGAAGCTTTCTTT. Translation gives CASSLGQFMNTEAFF.

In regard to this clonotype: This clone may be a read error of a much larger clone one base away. CDR3 loop: CSARPAGTNEQYF. In DNA, the CDR3 is TGCAGTGCTAGACCAGCGGGAACTAACGAGCAGTACTTC. The chain joins TRBV20-1 to TRBJ2-7, with 7 bases matching TRBD2. V dropped 2 bases and J dropped 5; count of bases not matched to a gene: 6. CDR3 size: 13 residues. CDR1 is DFQATT, CDR2 SNEGSKA, per germline (reference sequence).

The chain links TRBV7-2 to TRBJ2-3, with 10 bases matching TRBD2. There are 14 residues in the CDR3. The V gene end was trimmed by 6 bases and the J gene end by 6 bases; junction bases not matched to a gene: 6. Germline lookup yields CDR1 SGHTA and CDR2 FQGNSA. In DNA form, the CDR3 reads TGTGCCAGCAGTTCCACTAGCGGGGTGGATACGCAGTATTTT. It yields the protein CASSSTSGVDTQYF.

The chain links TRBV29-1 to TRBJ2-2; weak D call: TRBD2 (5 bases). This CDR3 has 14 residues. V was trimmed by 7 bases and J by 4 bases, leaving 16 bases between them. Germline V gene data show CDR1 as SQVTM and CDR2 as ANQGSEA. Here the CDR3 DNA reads TGCAGCGCCCGCGGGCGAGCGAGCACCGGGGAGCTGTTTTTT. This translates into CSARGRASTGELFF.

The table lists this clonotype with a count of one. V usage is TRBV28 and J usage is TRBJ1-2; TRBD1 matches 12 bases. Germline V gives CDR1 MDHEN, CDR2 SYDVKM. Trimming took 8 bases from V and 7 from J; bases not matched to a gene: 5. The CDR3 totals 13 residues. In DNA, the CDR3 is TGTGCCAGCCGGGGACAGGGGGCTACTGGCTACACCTTC. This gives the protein CASRGQGATGYTF.

The CDR3, as DNA: TGTGCCAGCAAAACGGGAGAGGCCTCCTACGAGCAGTACTTC. This codes for CASKTGEASYEQYF. The chain links TRBV5-6 to TRBJ2-7, with a tentative D call TRBD2 (6 bases). The ends were cut back, 6 bases at V and 0 bases at J, with 13 bases in the middle. In germline, CDR1 is SGHDT, CDR2 YYEEEE. CDR3 length: 14 residues.

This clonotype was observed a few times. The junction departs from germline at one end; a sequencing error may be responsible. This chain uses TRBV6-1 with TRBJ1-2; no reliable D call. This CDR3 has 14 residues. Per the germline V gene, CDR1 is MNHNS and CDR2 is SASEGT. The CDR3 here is CASSEASALYGYAF. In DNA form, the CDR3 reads TGTGCCAGCAGCGAAGCCTCGGCCCTCTATGGCTACGCCTTC.

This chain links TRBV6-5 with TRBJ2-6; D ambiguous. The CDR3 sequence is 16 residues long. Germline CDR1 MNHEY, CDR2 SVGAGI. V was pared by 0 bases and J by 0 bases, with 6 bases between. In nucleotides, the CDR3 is TGTGCCAGCAGTTACTCTAGAACCTCTGGGGCCAACGTCCTGACTTTC. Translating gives CASSYSRTSGANVLTF.

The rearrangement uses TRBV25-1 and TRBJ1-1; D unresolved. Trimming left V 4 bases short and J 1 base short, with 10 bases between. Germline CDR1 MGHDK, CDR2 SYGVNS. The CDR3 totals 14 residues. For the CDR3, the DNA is TGTGCCAGCAGTGTTTCCGGGCGGAACACTGAAGCTTTCTTT. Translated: CASSVSGRNTEAFF.

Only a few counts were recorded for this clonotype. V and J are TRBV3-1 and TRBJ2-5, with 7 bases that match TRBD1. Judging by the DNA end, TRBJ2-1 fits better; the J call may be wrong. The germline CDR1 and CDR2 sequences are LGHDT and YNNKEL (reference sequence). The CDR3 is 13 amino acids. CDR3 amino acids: CASSQVGGYEQFF. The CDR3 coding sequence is TGTGCCAGCAGCCAAGTAGGGGGCTATGAGCAGTTCTTC.

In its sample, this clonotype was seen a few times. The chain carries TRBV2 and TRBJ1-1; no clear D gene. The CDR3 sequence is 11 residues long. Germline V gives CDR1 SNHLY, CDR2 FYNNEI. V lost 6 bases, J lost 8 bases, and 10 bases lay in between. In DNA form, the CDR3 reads TGTGCCAGCAGGATTGACGGGGAAGCTTTCTTT. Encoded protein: CASRIDGEAFF.

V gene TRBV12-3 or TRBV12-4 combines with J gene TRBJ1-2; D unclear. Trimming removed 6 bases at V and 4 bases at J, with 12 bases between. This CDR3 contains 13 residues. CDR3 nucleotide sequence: TGTGCCAGCAGCTTTGCAGAAGGCTATGGCTACACCTTC. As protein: CASSFAEGYGYTF.

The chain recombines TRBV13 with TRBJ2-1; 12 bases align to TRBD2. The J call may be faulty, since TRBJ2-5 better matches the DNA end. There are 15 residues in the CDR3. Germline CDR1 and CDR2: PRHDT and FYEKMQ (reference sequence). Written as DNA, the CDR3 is TGTGCCAGCAGCGTAAGACTAGCGGGAGTGAGGACCCAGTACTTC. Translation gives CASSVRLAGVRTQYF.

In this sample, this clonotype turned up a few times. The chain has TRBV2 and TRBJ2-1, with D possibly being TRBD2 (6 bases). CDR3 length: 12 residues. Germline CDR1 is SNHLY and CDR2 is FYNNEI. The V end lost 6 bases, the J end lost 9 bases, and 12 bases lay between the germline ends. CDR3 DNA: TGTGCCAGCAGGGAGGGGTTGGCTGAGCAGTTCTTC. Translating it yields CASREGLAEQFF.

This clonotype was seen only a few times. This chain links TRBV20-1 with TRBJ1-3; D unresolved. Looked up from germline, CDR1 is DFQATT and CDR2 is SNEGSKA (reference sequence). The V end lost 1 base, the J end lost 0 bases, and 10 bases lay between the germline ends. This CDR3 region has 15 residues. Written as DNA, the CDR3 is TGCAGTGCTAGAGGGCGGAGGTTCTCTGGAAACACCATATATTTT. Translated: CSARGRRFSGNTIYF.

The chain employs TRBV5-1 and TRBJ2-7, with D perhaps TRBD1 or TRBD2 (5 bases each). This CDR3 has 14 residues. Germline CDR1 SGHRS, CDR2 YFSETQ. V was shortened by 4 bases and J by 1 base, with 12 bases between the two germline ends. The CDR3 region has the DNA TGCGCCAGCAGCCAGGGACCGTCGTCCTACGAGCAGTACTTC. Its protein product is CASSQGPSSYEQYF.

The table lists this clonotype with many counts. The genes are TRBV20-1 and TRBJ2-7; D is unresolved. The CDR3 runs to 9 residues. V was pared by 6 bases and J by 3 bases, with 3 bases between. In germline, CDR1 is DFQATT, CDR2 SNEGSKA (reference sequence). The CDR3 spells CSAHYEQYF. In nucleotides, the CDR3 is TGCAGTGCCCACTACGAGCAGTACTTC.